This T cell receptor beta chain was observed in a study of shared clonotypes between healthy human individuals. This CDR3 contains 14 residues. The ends were cut back, 0 bases at V and 4 bases at J, with 7 bases in the middle. Germline V CDR1 and CDR2: SEHNR, FQNEAQ (reference sequence). Data came from immunoSEQ multiplex PCR; TCRdb stores just in-frame clones and leaves some out. The sample yields around 2.1 million clones, more than 90% seen once. This clone showed up just a few times. The same CDR3 also results from other DNA sequences found in this sample. The rearrangement links TRBV7-9 to TRBJ1-3; perhaps TRBD1 as D (6 bases). The sequence was obtained from a young man in good health. Sequencing was done on a sample of naive CD4+ T cells sorted from blood. Indicated subset: CD45RA+ positively selected. The CDR3 nucleotides are TGTGCCAGCAGCTTAGCGGGGGCCGGAAACACCATATATTTT. This sequence encodes CASSLAGAGNTIYF.